What follows are 5 T cell receptor beta chains derived from one specimen sequenced in a study of shared clonotypes between healthy human individuals. The data were produced by immunoSEQ multiplex PCR, yet TCRdb's version contains in-frame clones alone and is incomplete. Among approximately 1,000,000 clones listed, 60% to 80% were seen once. Input material: memory CD4+ T cells from PBMCs. The subset was: CD45RA-negative fraction. Receptors were obtained from a man aged 18 to 29 in good health. Some clones in this sample may be carry-over from other donors' samples.

This clone has more than one count but fewer than ten. J is TRBJ2-5 and V is TRBV6-1; D is possibly TRBD1 (6 bases). Germline V gene data show CDR1 as MNHNS and CDR2 as SASEGT. The CDR3 loop spans 17 amino acids. Trimming took off 6 bases at V and 0 bases at J, with 20 bases between the two ends. CDR3 region: CASRERGFGAHQETQYF. In DNA, the CDR3 is TGTGCCAGCAGGGAAAGGGGGTTCGGAGCCCACCAAGAGACCCAGTACTTC.

This clone was observed at least ten times. Other DNA sequences of this sample code for an identical CDR3. This CDR3 reads CASSRTAGSGYTF. The CDR3 region has the DNA TGTGCCAGCAGCCGTACCGCGGGGAGTGGCTACACCTTC. This chain joins TRBV6-5 and TRBJ1-2; D gene ambiguous. This CDR3 is 13 amino acids long. Germline CDR1 MNHEY, CDR2 SVGAGI. Deletions cut 6 bases from V and 7 bases from J, with 15 bases between.

The V gene is TRBV5-1, the J gene TRBJ1-2, with D perhaps matching TRBD1 (5 bases). Looked up from germline, CDR1 is SGHRS and CDR2 is YFSETQ. The CDR3 runs to 16 residues. Trimming removed 0 bases at V and 4 bases at J, with 16 bases between. The CDR3: CASSLEAWGDTYGYTF. The CDR3 DNA is TGCGCCAGCAGCTTGGAGGCGTGGGGGGATACCTATGGCTACACCTTC.

V gene TRBV7-3 combines with J gene TRBJ2-2; TRBD2 matches 9 bases. Germline V lookup: CDR1 SGHTA, CDR2 FQGTGA. Unmatched junction bases numbered 4, after V lost 5 bases and J lost 0 bases. The CDR3 sequence is 16 residues long. The DNA for the CDR3 is TGTGCCAGCAGCCCTGCGGGAGGGACGAACACCGGGGAGCTGTTTTTT. Translation gives CASSPAGGTNTGELFF.

This clone has just a few counts. This same CDR3 is encoded by further DNA sequences in the sample. The V call is TRBV28, the J call TRBJ1-5; D is possibly TRBD1 (6 bases). This CDR3 is 15 amino acids long. The V and J ends lost 2 bases and 1 base respectively, with 9 bases between them. Germline loops: CDR1 MDHEN, CDR2 SYDVKM. DNA for the CDR3: TGTGCCAGCAGTTTAAGGGGGTTCAGCAATCAGCCCCAGCATTTT. Its protein is CASSLRGFSNQPQHF.